This T cell receptor beta chain was obtained from a study of shared clonotypes between healthy human individuals. The CDR3 runs 16 residues. Between the trimmed V and J ends, which lost 2 bases and 0 bases, there was a span of 11 bases. CDR1 and CDR2 (germline): ENHRY, SYGVKD. This clone was detected a few times. PCR replicates from unsorted PBMC used approximately 0.3 ug DNA, and this amount was 25,000 to 35,000 T cell genomes. In the original workflow: There were no quality scores in the junction-only immunoSEQ sequences, so filtering differed. Repertoires were generated with immunoSEQ multiplex PCR, while TCRdb's copy carries only in-frame clones and drops some. D and trimming were read from the DNA, whereas the V and J calls and clone size are those reported in that table. Of 490,000 or so clones in the sample, 70% to 80% were seen once.

Material for sequencing was PBMCs. V and J are TRBV10-3 and TRBJ1-5; D not resolved. The source of this sequence is a woman in her 40s in good health. Some clones in this sample may be carry-over from other donors' samples. The CDR3 DNA reads TGTGCCATCAGTGAGCACAGAGGTGATAGCAATCAGCCCCAGCATTTT. Translated, it gives CAISEHRGDSNQPQHF.